The 20 T cell receptor beta chains presented below share a single source sample, sequenced in a study of T cell responses to AZD1222 COVID-19 vaccine. The data were produced by immunoSEQ multiplex PCR, yet TCRdb's version contains in-frame clones alone and is incomplete. The data contain 200,000 to 250,000 clones, approximately 94% of them singletons. The sample here was peripheral blood, taken on day 0 of MenACWY control vaccination. The receptor set was obtained from an adult in good health.

V and J are TRBV28 and TRBJ1-5; 9 bases map to TRBD1. Germline CDR1 is MDHEN and CDR2 is SYDVKM. J was trimmed by 3 bases and V by 8 bases; bases with no gene match: 8. This CDR3 is 15 amino acids long. The DNA for the CDR3 is TGTGCCAGCGTAGGGGGGGACAGGGACAATCAGCCCCAGCATTTT. Translated: CASVGGDRDNQPQHF.

The chain uses TRBV28 and TRBJ2-7, with a tentative D call TRBD2 (6 bases). Trimming left V 5 bases short and J 3 bases short, with 11 bases between. The CDR3 totals 13 residues. Germline V gene data show CDR1 as MDHEN and CDR2 as SYDVKM. In DNA, the CDR3 is TGTGCCAGCAGTCTAGGGAGGTACTACGAGCAGTACTTC. It specifies CASSLGRYYEQYF.

This sequence joins TRBV4-3 and TRBJ1-2; the D is unclear. CDR1 is LGHNA, CDR2 YSLEER, per germline. CDR3 size: 16 residues. V lost 0 bases to trimming and J lost 2 bases, with 13 bases between them. The CDR3 region is CASSQDRSGRNYGYTF. CDR3 bases: TGCGCCAGCAGCCAAGATCGTAGTGGACGGAACTATGGCTACACCTTC.

The rearrangement links TRBV10-3 to TRBJ2-2; D not resolved. The length of the CDR3 is 12 residues. V was shortened by 8 bases and J by 0 bases, with 4 bases between the two germline ends. Germline V gene sequence: CDR1 ENHRY, CDR2 SYGVKD. The CDR3, as DNA: TGTGCCATCGGTACGAACACCGGGGAGCTGTTTTTT. Translation: CAIGTNTGELFF.

The gene calls are TRBV6-6 and TRBJ2-7; no definite D call. Trimming shortened V by 2 bases and J by 0 bases, and 8 bases separated the two germline ends. This CDR3 has 14 residues. Germline assignment: CDR1 MNHNY and CDR2 SVGAGI (reference sequence). DNA for the CDR3: TGTGCCAGCAGTTACCAGACCGTCTCCTACGAGCAGTACTTC. Protein product: CASSYQTVSYEQYF.

The chain carries TRBV5-1 and TRBJ2-2; D possibly corresponds to TRBD2 (6 bases). The germline gives CDR1 SGHRS, CDR2 YFSETQ. V was shortened by 5 bases and J by 3 bases, with 14 bases between the two germline ends. This CDR3 region has 15 residues. CDR3: CASRLPGLDTGELFF. In nucleotides, the CDR3 is TGCGCCAGCAGACTTCCGGGACTCGACACCGGGGAGCTGTTTTTT.

The chain joins TRBV12-3 or TRBV12-4 to TRBJ1-1; D perhaps matches TRBD1 (6 bases). V was pared by 7 bases and J by 4 bases, with 13 bases between. The CDR3 covers 13 residues. CDR3 region: CASTWGGGTEAFF. The CDR3 DNA reads TGTGCCAGCACCTGGGGAGGGGGCACTGAAGCTTTCTTT.

The V and J genes are TRBV27 and TRBJ2-1; 8 bases align to TRBD2. The CDR3 spans 18 residues. Unmatched junction bases numbered 9, after V lost 1 base and J lost 1 base. Germline lookup yields CDR1 MNHEY and CDR2 SMNVEV (reference sequence). CDR3 in amino acids: CASSLFSGGDRSYNEQFF. Here the CDR3 DNA reads TGTGCCAGCAGTTTATTCTCGGGGGGGGATAGGTCCTACAATGAGCAGTTCTTC.

The J gene is TRBJ1-4, the V gene TRBV6-5; D is possibly TRBD1 (5 bases). The CDR3 runs 15 residues. The germline V gene has CDR1 MNHEY and CDR2 SVGAGI. Trimming cost V 6 bases and J 2 bases, with 13 bases left between them. The CDR3 DNA is TGTGCCAGCAGCACAGTAGGGACCACTAATGAAAAACTGTTTTTT. Its protein is CASSTVGTTNEKLFF.

The chain joins TRBV18 to TRBJ1-2; 8 nucleotides align to TRBD1. Germline trimming cut 2 bases from V and 8 bases from J; bases unmatched to any gene: 7. The CDR3 loop spans 14 amino acids. The V gene's germline CDR1 is KGHSH and CDR2 LQKENI. DNA for the CDR3: TGTGCCAGCTCACCAAACAGGGGGGATTCGGGCTACACCTTC. It translates to CASSPNRGDSGYTF.

A note on this clone: Other DNA sequences in this specimen translate into the identical CDR3. The chain uses TRBV6-5 and TRBJ1-1; weak D call: TRBD1 (6 bases). The V gene's germline CDR1 is MNHEY and CDR2 SVGAGI. Trimming cost V 0 bases and J 1 base, with 9 bases left between them. The CDR3 has 15 residues. CDR3 DNA: TGTGCCAGCAGTTACTCAGACAGGCCGAACACTGAAGCTTTCTTT. It specifies CASSYSDRPNTEAFF.

The V call is TRBV2, the J call TRBJ1-1, with D hard to call. This CDR3 comprises 13 residues. Germline CDR1 reads SNHLY; CDR2 reads FYNNEI. Trimming left V 7 bases short and J 7 bases short, with 16 bases between. As DNA, the CDR3 is TGTGCCAGCATGTGGGGAACGCTGGGTGAAGCTTTCTTT. Protein product: CASMWGTLGEAFF.

The chain couples TRBV2 to TRBJ1-1; TRBD1 might be the D (5 bases). The CDR3 loop spans 14 amino acids. Germline V gene data show CDR1 as SNHLY and CDR2 as FYNNEI. V gave up 4 bases and J gave up 10 bases, with 19 bases separating them. CDR3 loop: CASSVAGGNRGAFF. CDR3 coding DNA: TGTGCCAGCAGTGTGGCCGGGGGGAACAGAGGAGCTTTCTTT.

The chain has TRBV7-2 and TRBJ2-7; D is undetermined. The V end lost 4 bases, the J end lost 4 bases, and 8 bases lay between the germline ends. The CDR3 is made up of 12 amino acids. Germline-derived CDR1 and CDR2 are SGHTA and FQGNSA. CDR3 sequence: CASSSGYYEQYF. For the CDR3, the DNA is TGTGCCAGCAGCTCCGGTTATTACGAGCAGTACTTC. Looking up the rest from reference TRBV7-2 and TRBJ2-7 gives the full variable domain: GAGVSQSPSNKVTEKGKDVELRCDPISGHTALYWYRQSLGQGLEFLIYFQGNSAPDKSGLPSDRFSAERTGGSVSTLTIQRTQQEDSAVYLCASSSGYYEQYFGPGTRLTVT.

This chain uses TRBV5-1 with TRBJ2-7; the D gene is possibly TRBD2 (6 bases). Germline CDR1 reads SGHRS; CDR2 reads YFSETQ. The V end was cut by 0 bases, the J end by 3 bases, with 16 bases between. This CDR3 is built from 16 residues. CDR3 protein: CASSLVGGVSGYEQYF. In DNA form, the CDR3 reads TGCGCCAGCAGCTTGGTGGGGGGTGTTAGCGGCTACGAGCAGTACTTC.

With respect to this clone: The same CDR3 arises from other DNA sequences in this sample as well. The chain carries TRBV7-9 and TRBJ1-5; no clear D gene. From germline, CDR1 is SEHNR and CDR2 FQNEAQ (reference sequence). Trimming left V 3 bases short and J 1 base short, with 4 bases between. This CDR3 has 13 amino acids. The CDR3 DNA reads TGTGCCAGCAGCTTGAACAGCAATCAGCCCCAGCATTTT. It specifies CASSLNSNQPQHF. The variable domain in full, completed from reference TRBV7-9 and TRBJ1-5, reads DTGVSQNPRHKITKRGQNVTFRCDPISEHNRLYWYRQTLGQGPEFLTYFQNEAQLEKSRLLSDRFSAERPKGSFSTLEIQRTEQGDSAMYLCASSLNSNQPQHFGDGTRLSIL.

The chain carries TRBV5-4 and TRBJ1-4; TRBD1 aligns across 7 bases. The trim removed 3 bases at V and 6 bases at J, leaving 2 bases unmatched. This CDR3 has 13 amino acids. CDR1 is SGHNT, CDR2 YYREEE, per germline (reference sequence). This chain's CDR3 is CASSSGQDEKLFF. The CDR3 bases are TGTGCCAGCAGCTCCGGACAGGATGAAAAACTGTTTTTT.

This chain links TRBV12-3 or TRBV12-4 with TRBJ1-6, with a weak D call TRBD1 (6 bases). V was shortened by 8 bases and J by 13 bases, with 15 bases between the two germline ends. CDR3 length equals 12 residues. In nucleotides, the CDR3 is TGTGCCAGCCGTTACCCAGGGGCCCCCCTCCACTTT. Amino acids: CASRYPGAPLHF.

A note on this clone: The same CDR3 arises from other DNA sequences in this sample as well. This chain uses TRBV19 with TRBJ1-5; TRBD1 agrees at 10 bases. The CDR3 extends over 15 amino acids. Trimming removed 4 bases from V and 2 bases from J; junction bases left unmatched: 2. Germline V gene sequence: CDR1 LNHDA, CDR2 SQIVND (reference sequence). In DNA, the CDR3 is TGTGCCAGTAGTAGGGACAGGGGCGGCAATCAGCCCCAGCATTTT. As protein: CASSRDRGGNQPQHF.

The chain couples TRBV5-1 to TRBJ2-3; no reliable D call. Per the germline V gene, CDR1 is SGHRS and CDR2 is YFSETQ. The V and J ends lost 2 bases and 1 base respectively, with 14 bases between them. The CDR3 length is 16 residues. The CDR3 region has the DNA TGCGCCAGCAGCTTTGGTAATCCTACCGGCACAGATACGCAGTATTTT. Protein product: CASSFGNPTGTDTQYF.